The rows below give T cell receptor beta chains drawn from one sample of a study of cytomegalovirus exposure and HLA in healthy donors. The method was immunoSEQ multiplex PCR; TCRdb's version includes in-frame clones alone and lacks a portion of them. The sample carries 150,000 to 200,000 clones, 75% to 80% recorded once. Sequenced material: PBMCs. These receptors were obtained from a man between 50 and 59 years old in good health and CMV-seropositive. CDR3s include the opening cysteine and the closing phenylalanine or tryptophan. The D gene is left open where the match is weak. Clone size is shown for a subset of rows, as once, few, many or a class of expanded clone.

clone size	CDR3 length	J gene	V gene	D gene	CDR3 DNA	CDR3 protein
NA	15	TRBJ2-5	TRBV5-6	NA	TGTGCCAGCAGCTTGGAATCCGGGTTTGAGGAGACCCAGTACTTC	CASSLESGFEETQYF
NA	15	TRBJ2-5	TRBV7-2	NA	TGTGCCAGCAGCTCCGTTCTGGGGGGAGCGGAGACCCAGTACTTC	CASSSVLGGAETQYF
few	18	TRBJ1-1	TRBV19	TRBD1	TGTGCCAGTAGTGACGACGCCGGGACAGTTCCCTCGAACACTGAAGCTTTCTTT	CASSDDAGTVPSNTEAFF
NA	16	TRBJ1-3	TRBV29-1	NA	TGCAGCGTTGAAGATAGGGGGGGCATGGATGGAAACACCATATATTTT	CSVEDRGGMDGNTIYF
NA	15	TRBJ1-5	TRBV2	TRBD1	TGTGCCAGCAGCCAGGACAGGCACAGCAATCAGCCCCAGCATTTT	CASSQDRHSNQPQHF
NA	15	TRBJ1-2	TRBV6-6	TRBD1	TGTGCCAGCAGTTTCCGGGACAGGGGGCTGGATGGCTACACCTTC	CASSFRDRGLDGYTF
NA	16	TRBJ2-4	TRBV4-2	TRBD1	TGTGCCAGCAGCCAAGATCCCGGGACAGGGGCAAACATTCAGTACTTC	CASSQDPGTGANIQYF
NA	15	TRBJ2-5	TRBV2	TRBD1	TGTGCCAGCAGACGGACAGGGGGCGGTGGAGAGACCCAGTACTTC	CASRRTGGGGETQYF
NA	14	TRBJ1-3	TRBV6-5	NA	TGTGCCAGCAGGCCGAGACAGTCCGGAAACACCATATATTTT	CASRPRQSGNTIYF
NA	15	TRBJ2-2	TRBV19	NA	TGTGCCAGTACCCCGGAGGGACCTCTCACCGGGGAGCTGTTTTTT	CASTPEGPLTGELFF
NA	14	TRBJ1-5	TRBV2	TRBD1	TGTGCCAGCAGCCCGGACAGGGGAAATCAGCCCCAGCATTTT	CASSPDRGNQPQHF
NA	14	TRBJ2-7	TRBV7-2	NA	TGTGCCAGCAGCTTGAGGCAGATCTCCTACGAGCAGTACTTC	CASSLRQISYEQYF
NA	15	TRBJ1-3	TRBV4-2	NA	TGTGCCAGCAGCCAAGTCGACAGCTCTGGAAACACCATATATTTT	CASSQVDSSGNTIYF